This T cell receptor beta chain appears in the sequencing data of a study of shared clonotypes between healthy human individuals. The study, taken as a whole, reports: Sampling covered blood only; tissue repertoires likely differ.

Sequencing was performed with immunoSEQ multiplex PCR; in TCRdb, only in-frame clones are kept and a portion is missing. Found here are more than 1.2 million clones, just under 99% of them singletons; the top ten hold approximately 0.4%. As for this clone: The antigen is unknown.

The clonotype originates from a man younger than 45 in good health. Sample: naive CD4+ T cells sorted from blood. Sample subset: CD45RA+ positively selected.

The CDR3 nucleotides read TGTGCCTGGAGTGTAGGTGTTCGGAGCGGGAATGAGCAGTTCTTC. Translated: CAWSVGVRSGNEQFF. V gene TRBV30 combines with J gene TRBJ2-1; perhaps TRBD2 as D (6 bases). CDR3 size: 15 residues. CDR1 and CDR2 from the germline V gene are GTSNPN and SVGIG (reference sequence). The V end was cut by 0 bases, the J end by 7 bases, with 16 bases between.